Following are 15 T cell receptor beta chains from one sample sequenced in a study of regulatory and conventional T cells in breast cancer. A single record per CDR3 protein comes from TCRdb applying MiXCR to the PCR reads. The data contain approximately 9,500 distinct CDR3 sequences, about 35% of them singletons. Sequencing was performed on conventional T cells from blood. These receptors originate from a male donor in good health.

This chain joins TRBV28 and TRBJ1-3; no firm D call. Trimming cost V 3 bases and J 4 bases, with 13 bases left between them. CDR1 and CDR2 from the germline V gene are MDHEN and SYDVKM. This CDR3 has 15 amino acids. The CDR3, as DNA: TGTGCCAGCAGTTTGGGTACGATTGGAGGAAACACCATATATTTT. This gives the protein CASSLGTIGGNTIYF.

This clonotype is medium-sized. The rearrangement links TRBV4-2 to TRBJ2-7; no clear D. Germline V CDR1 and CDR2: LGHNA, YNFKEQ. Trimming pared 0 bases from V and 3 bases from J, leaving 9 bases between. The length of the CDR3 is 14 residues. The chain's CDR3 is CASSQDWRVYEQYF. For the CDR3, the DNA is TGTGCCAGCAGCCAAGATTGGAGAGTCTACGAGCAGTACTTC.

By share, this clonotype counts as medium-sized. This chain uses TRBV7-9 with TRBJ1-6, with D uncertain. Trimming shortened V by 7 bases and J by 6 bases, and 10 bases separated the two germline ends. Per the germline V gene, CDR1 is SEHNR and CDR2 is FQNEAQ (reference sequence). The CDR3 is 13 amino acids. The CDR3 loop is CASNVDGNSPLHF. Here the CDR3 DNA reads TGTGCCAGCAACGTAGACGGTAATTCACCCCTCCACTTT.

The rearrangement joins TRBV7-2 to TRBJ2-7; TRBD1 aligns across 11 bases. CDR3 size: 14 residues. Trimming took 3 bases from V and 2 from J; bases not matched to a gene: 0. CDR1 is SGHTA and CDR2 is FQGNSA in the germline V gene. The CDR3 DNA reads as TGTGCCAGCAGCTTGGGACAGGGGGCCTACGAGCAGTACTTC. Translation: CASSLGQGAYEQYF.

Judged by abundance, this clonotype is medium-sized. V and J are TRBV12-3 or TRBV12-4 and TRBJ1-5; TRBD1 agrees at 9 bases. Losses at the gene ends were 4 bases for V and 3 bases for J; bases not matched to a gene: 4. The CDR3 contains 15 residues. CDR3 sequence reads: CASSSGQGLNQPQHF. The CDR3 nucleotides are TGTGCCAGCAGTTCGGGACAGGGCCTCAATCAGCCCCAGCATTTT.

This clonotype is large (0.1 to 1%). The J gene is TRBJ1-1, the V gene TRBV6-6, with TRBD1 matching 8 bases. CDR3 size: 13 residues. V shed 9 bases, J shed 3 bases, and the junction held 6 bases outside the gene matches. The germline V gene encodes CDR1 MNHNY and CDR2 SVGAGI (reference sequence). The CDR3 sequence is CASLQGAHTEAFF. CDR3 DNA sequence: TGTGCCAGTCTTCAGGGGGCTCACACTGAAGCTTTCTTT.

This CDR3 reads CASSGDRSGTEAFF. The CDR3 DNA is TGTGCCAGCAGTGGTGACAGGTCGGGCACTGAAGCTTTCTTT. This chain joins TRBV12-3 or TRBV12-4 and TRBJ1-1; possible D gene TRBD1, 6 bases. V lost 5 bases and J 4 bases, leaving 14 bases between the germline ends. This CDR3 has 14 amino acids.

The J gene is TRBJ1-4, the V gene TRBV6-2 or TRBV6-3; TRBD1 matches at 9 bases. The V gene's germline CDR1 is MNHEY and CDR2 SVGEGT. The CDR3 has 17 amino acids. Trimming took 0 bases from V and 10 from J; bases not matched to a gene: 12. DNA of the CDR3: TGTGCCAGCAGTTACTCGAGGACAGGGGCCTCGCTTGGAAAACTGTTTTTT. Amino acids: CASSYSRTGASLGKLFF.

The chain carries TRBV4-1 and TRBJ1-5, with 9 bases fitting TRBD1. The ends lost 3 bases at V and 3 bases at J; junction bases unmatched: 12. Germline V gene sequence: CDR1 MGHRA, CDR2 YSYEKL. This CDR3 comprises 18 residues. The CDR3 region is CASSQEPPGQGHNQPQHF. In DNA form, the CDR3 reads TGCGCCAGCAGCCAGGAACCGCCGGGACAGGGACACAATCAGCCCCAGCATTTT.

This clonotype has more than one count but fewer than ten. V gene TRBV7-2 combines with J gene TRBJ1-2; D is perhaps TRBD1 (5 bases). Germline CDR1 is SGHTA and CDR2 is FQGNSA. Between the trimmed V and J ends, which lost 1 base and 8 bases, there was a span of 26 bases. The CDR3 runs 18 residues. CDR3 region: CASSLGSGTGLQSRGYTF. The CDR3 nucleotides are TGTGCCAGCAGCTTAGGGTCCGGGACGGGGTTGCAATCGCGAGGCTACACCTTC. The variable domain in full, completed from reference TRBV7-2 and TRBJ1-2, reads GAGVSQSPSNKVTEKGKDVELRCDPISGHTALYWYRQSLGQGLEFLIYFQGNSAPDKSGLPSDRFSAERTGGSVSTLTIQRTQQEDSAVYLCASSLGSGTGLQSRGYTFGSGTRLTVV.

J is TRBJ2-3 and V is TRBV19; 9 nucleotides line up with TRBD2. The CDR3 loop spans 17 amino acids. V was pared by 5 bases and J by 0 bases, with 9 bases of the junction left unmatched. Germline V gene lookup returns CDR1 LNHDA and CDR2 SQIVND (reference sequence). CDR3: CASSPGWLAGSTDTQYF. CDR3 DNA sequence: TGTGCCAGTAGTCCGGGGTGGCTAGCGGGGAGCACAGATACGCAGTATTTT.

This chain connects TRBV7-2 to TRBJ1-3; tentatively, D is TRBD1 (5 bases). The CDR3 length is 16 residues. Per germline, CDR1 SGHTA and CDR2 FQGNSA. Trimming cost V 5 bases and J 0 bases, with 14 bases left between them. This chain's CDR3 is CASSGRDGSSGNTIYF. The CDR3 bases are TGTGCCAGCAGCGGCCGGGACGGATCCTCTGGAAACACCATATATTTT. The variable domain in full, with the rest retrieved from reference TRBV7-2 and TRBJ1-3, is GAGVSQSPSNKVTEKGKDVELRCDPISGHTALYWYRQSLGQGLEFLIYFQGNSAPDKSGLPSDRFSAERTGGSVSTLTIQRTQQEDSAVYLCASSGRDGSSGNTIYFGEGSWLTVV.

This clonotype was recorded a few times. The genes are TRBV7-2 and TRBJ1-1; 8 nucleotides agree with TRBD1. The germline V gene encodes CDR1 SGHTA and CDR2 FQGNSA. The CDR3 runs to 14 residues. Unmatched junction bases numbered 4, after V lost 2 bases and J lost 5 bases. CDR3 residues: CASSLQGALTEAFF. The CDR3 DNA reads TGTGCCAGCAGCTTACAGGGGGCTCTGACTGAAGCTTTCTTT.

By proportion, this clonotype is medium-sized (0.01 to 0.1%). This rearrangement joins TRBV7-2 to TRBJ1-5; a weak D match, TRBD1 (5 bases). V dropped 3 bases and J dropped 4 bases, with 10 bases sitting between them. The germline V gene has CDR1 SGHTA and CDR2 FQGNSA. There are 14 residues in the CDR3. In nucleotides, the CDR3 is TGTGCCAGCAGCTTTTGGCAGGGTAATCAGCCCCAGCATTTT. As protein: CASSFWQGNQPQHF.

The table lists this clonotype with a few counts. This rearrangement joins TRBV5-1 to TRBJ1-1; no firm D call. The V end was cut by 3 bases, the J end by 1 base, with 10 bases between. CDR1 and CDR2 (germline): SGHRS, YFSETQ. CDR3 length equals 14 residues. CDR3 protein: CASSYLDSNTEAFF. CDR3 nucleotides: TGCGCCAGCAGCTATCTGGATTCGAACACTGAAGCTTTCTTT.